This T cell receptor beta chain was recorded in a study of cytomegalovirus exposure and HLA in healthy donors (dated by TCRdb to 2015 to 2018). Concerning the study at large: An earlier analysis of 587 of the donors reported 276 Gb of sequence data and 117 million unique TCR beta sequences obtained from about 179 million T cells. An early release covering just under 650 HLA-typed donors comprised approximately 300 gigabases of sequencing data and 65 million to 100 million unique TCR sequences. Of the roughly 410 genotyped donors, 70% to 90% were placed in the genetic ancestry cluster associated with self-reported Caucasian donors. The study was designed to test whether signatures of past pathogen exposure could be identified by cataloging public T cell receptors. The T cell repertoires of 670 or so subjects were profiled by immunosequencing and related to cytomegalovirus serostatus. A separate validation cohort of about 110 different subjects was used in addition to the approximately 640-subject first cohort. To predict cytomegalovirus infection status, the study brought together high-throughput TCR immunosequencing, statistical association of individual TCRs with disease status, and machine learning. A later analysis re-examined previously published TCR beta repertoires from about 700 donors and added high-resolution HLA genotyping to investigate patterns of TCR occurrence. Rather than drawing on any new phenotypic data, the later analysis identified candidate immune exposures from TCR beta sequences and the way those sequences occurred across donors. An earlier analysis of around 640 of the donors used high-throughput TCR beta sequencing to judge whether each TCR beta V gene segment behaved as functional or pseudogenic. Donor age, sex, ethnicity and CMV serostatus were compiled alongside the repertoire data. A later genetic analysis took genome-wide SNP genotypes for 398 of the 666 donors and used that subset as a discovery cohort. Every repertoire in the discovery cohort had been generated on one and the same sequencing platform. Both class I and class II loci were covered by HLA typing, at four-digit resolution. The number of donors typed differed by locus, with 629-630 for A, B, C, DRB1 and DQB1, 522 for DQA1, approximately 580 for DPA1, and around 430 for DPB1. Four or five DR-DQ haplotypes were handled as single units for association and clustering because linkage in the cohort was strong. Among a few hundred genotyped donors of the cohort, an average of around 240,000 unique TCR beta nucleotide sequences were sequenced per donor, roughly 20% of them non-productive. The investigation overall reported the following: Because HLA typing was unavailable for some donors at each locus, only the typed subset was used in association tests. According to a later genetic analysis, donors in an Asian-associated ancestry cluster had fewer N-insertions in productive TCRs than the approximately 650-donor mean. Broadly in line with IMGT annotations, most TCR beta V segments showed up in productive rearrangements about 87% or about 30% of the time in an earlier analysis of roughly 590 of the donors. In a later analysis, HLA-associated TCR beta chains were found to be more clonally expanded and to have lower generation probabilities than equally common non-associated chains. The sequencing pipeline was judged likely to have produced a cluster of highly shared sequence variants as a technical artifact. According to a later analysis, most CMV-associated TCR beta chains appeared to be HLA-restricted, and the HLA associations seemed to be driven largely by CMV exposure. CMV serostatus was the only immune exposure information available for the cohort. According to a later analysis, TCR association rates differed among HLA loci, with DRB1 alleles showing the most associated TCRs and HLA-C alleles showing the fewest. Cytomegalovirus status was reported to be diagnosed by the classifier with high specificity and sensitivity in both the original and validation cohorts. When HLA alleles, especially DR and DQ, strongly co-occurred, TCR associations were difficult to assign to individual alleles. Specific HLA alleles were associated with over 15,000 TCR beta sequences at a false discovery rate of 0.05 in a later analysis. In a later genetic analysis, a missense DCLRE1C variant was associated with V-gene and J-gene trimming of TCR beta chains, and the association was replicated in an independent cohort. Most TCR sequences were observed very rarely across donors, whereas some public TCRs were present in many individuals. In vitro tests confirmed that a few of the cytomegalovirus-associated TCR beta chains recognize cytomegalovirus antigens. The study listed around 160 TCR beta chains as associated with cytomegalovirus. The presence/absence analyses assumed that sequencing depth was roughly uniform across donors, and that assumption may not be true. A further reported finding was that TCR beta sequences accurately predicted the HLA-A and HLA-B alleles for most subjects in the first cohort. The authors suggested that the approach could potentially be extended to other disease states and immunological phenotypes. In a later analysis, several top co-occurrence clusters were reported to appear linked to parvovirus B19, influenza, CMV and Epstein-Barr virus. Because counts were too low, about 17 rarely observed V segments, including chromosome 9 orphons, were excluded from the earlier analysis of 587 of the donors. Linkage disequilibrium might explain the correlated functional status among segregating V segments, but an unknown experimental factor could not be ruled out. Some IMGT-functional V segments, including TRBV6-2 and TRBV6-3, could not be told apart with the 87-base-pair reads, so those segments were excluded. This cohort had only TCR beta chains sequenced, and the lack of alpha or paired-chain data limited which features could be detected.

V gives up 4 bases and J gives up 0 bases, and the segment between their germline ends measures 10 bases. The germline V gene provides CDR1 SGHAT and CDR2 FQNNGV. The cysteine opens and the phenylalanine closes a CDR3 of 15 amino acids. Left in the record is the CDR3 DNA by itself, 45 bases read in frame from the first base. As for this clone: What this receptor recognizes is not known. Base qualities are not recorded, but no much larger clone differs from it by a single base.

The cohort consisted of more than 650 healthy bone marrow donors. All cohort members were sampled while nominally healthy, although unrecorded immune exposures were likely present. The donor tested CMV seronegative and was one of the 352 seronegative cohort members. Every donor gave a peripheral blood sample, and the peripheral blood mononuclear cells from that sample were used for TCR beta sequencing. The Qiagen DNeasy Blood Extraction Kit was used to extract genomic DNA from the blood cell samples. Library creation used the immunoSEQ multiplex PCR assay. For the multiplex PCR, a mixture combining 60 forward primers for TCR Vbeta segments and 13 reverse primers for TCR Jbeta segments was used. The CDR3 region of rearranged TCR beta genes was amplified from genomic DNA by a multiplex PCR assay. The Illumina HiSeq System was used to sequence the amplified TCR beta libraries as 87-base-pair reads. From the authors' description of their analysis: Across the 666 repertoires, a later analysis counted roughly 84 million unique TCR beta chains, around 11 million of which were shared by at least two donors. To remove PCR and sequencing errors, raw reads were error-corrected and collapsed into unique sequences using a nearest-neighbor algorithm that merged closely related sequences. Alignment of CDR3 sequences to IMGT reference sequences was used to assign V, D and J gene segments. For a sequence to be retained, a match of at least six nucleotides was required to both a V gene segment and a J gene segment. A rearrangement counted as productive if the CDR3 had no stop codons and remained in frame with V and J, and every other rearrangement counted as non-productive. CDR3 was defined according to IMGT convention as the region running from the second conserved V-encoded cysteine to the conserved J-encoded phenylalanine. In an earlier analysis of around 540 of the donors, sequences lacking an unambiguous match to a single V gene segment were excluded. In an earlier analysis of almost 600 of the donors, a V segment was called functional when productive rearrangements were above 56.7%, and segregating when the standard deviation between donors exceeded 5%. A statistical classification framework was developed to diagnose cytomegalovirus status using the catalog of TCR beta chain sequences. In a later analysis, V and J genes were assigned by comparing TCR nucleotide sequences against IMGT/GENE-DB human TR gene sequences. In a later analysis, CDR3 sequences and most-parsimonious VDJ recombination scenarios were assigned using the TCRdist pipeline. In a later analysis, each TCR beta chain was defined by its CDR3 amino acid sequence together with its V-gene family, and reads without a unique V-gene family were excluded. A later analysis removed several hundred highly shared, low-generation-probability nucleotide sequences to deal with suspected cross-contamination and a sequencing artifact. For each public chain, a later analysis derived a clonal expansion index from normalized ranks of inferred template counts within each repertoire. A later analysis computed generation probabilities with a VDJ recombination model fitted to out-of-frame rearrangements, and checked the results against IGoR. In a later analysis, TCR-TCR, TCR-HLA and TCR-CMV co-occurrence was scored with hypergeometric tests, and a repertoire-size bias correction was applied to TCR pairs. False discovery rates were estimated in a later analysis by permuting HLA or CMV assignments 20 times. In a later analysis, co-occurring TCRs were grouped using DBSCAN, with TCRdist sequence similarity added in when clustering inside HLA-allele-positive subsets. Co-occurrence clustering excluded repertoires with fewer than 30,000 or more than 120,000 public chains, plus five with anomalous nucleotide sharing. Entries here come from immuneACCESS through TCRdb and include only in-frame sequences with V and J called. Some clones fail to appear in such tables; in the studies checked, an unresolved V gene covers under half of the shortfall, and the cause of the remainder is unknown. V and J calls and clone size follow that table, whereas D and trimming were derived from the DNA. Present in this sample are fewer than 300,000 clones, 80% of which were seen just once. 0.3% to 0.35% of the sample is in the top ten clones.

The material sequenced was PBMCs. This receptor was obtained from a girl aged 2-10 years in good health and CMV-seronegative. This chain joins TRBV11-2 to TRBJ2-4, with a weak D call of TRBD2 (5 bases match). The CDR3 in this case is CASSSQAVAKNIQYF. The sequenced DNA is TGTGCCAGCAGCTCCCAAGCGGTAGCCAAAAACATTCAGTACTTC. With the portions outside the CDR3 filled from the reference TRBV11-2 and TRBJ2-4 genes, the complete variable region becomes EAGVAQSPRYKIIEKRQSVAFWCNPISGHATLYWYQQILGQGPKLLIQFQNNGVVDDSQLPKDRFSAERLKGVDSTLKIQPAKLEDSAVYLCASSSQAVAKNIQYFGAGTRLSVL.